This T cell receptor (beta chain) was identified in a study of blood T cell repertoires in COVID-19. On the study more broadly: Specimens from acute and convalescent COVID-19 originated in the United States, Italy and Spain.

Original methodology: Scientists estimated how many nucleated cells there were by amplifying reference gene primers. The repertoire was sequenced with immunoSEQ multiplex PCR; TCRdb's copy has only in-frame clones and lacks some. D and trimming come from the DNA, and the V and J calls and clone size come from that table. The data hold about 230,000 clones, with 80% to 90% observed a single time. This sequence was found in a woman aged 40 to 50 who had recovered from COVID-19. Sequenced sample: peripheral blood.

CDR3 sequence (DNA): TGTGCCAGCACCACCGGGGGTTTGAACACTGAAGCTTTCTTT. This translates into CASTTGGLNTEAFF. The chain carries TRBV5-8 and TRBJ1-1; possibly TRBD1 for D (5 bases). Trimming stripped 6 bases from V and 0 bases from J, with 12 bases between. Per the germline V gene, CDR1 is SGHTS and CDR2 is YDEGEE. CDR3 length: 14 residues.